What follows is one T cell receptor beta chain and its context. In TCRdb, the 5' RACE reads were re-called with MiXCR into one record per CDR3 protein. The data show approximately 40,000 distinct CDR3 sequences, around 28% seen once. V dropped 1 base and J dropped 6 bases, with 6 bases sitting between them. The CDR3 is 12 residues long. Germline V gives CDR1 LGHDT, CDR2 YNNKEL (reference sequence). The sequenced sample was tumor-infiltrating memory CD4+ T cells sorted from the breast tumor. Subset denoted: memory CD4+ T cells, CD4+CD45RO+CD25-. The rearrangement uses TRBV3-1 and TRBJ1-2; D gene unclear. The sequence was obtained from a female donor with breast cancer. CDR3 DNA: TGTGCCAGCAGCCAAGGCGACCATGGCTACACCTTC. The encoded protein is CASSQGDHGYTF.